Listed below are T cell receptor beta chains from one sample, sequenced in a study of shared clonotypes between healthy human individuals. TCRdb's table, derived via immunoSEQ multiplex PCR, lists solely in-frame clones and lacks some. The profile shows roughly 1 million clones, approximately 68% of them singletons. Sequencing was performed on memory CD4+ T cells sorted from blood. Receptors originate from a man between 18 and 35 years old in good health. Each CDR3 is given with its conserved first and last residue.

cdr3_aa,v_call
CASSPPRGNEQFF,TRBV5-4
CASSEVRGQNNEQFF,TRBV6-1
CASSYSMPSGRETQYF,TRBV6-5
CASSLRQGEEAFF,TRBV5-6
CASSAGGGAHQPQHF,TRBV5-6
CASSQYRASNTGELFF,TRBV7-2
CASSVTGQGGNYGYTF,TRBV28
CASLQGMNTEAFF,TRBV28
CASSQEEGSGELFF,TRBV4-1
CASSVDVRGQGTHNEKLFF,TRBV6-1
CASSLGLAAQYF,TRBV5-4
CASSLDRSNYGYTF,TRBV5-6
CASSLEGGTGTEAFF,TRBV5-1
CASSAPRGTDHEQYF,TRBV7-2
CASSRIERSGELFF,TRBV2
CASSQGRAAPAYEQYF,TRBV14
CASSPSMAPGSPLHF,TRBV18
CASTPGTSVSYEQYF,TRBV2
CASSMEWSQETQYF,TRBV19
CASSPNSNDGYTF,TRBV18
CASSRGGAVMETQYF,TRBV11-2
CASRTYREGQPQHF,TRBV28
CASSFRVNTEAFF,TRBV7-2
CASRRTSNTGELFF,TRBV10-3
CATSPLTGRNEKLFF,TRBV15
CASSPPRQGLYNEQFF,TRBV18
CASSTRDGPYNEQFF,TRBV9
CAWSVGTGRSRNEQFF,TRBV30
CASSETGPPYGYTF,TRBV11-2
CASSVSRASYNEQFF,TRBV2
CASSSSGTGSGEQFF,TRBV11-3
CASSSGTSGMKAGELFF,TRBV5-4
CASSPQPASGSYEQYF,TRBV18
CACRQGAYYGYTF,TRBV10-1
CASSTAVTRQETQYF,TRBV27
CASSQDHLVGQTNTEAFF,TRBV4-1
CARRDRATYEQYF,TRBV19
CASSYSGQGRNYGYTF,TRBV6-6
CASSEQARTGDGYTF,TRBV6-4
CSAPARYGYTF,TRBV20-1
CASSLFNSPLHF,TRBV7-2
CASRATGEGQPQHF,TRBV6-1
CASSAAGGLSYQETQYF,TRBV5-4
CASSLEWGGSNQPQHF,TRBV5-5